One sample yielded the 10 T cell receptor beta chains listed below, sequenced in a study of T cells in women clearing cervical HPV infection. The assay was immunoSEQ multiplex PCR, and TCRdb's table has in-frame clones only and misses some. Its table records approximately 25,000 clones. The sequenced sample consisted of blood buffy coat. The receptors here all came from a woman between 18 and 70 years old with a cervical HPV16 infection that either progressed to CIN3+ or cleared (not recorded which).

With respect to this clone: With the read ending 3 residues before the CDR3 end, the germline J gene is used to fill in that end. This chain uses TRBV30 with TRBJ2-7; TRBD2 aligns across 9 bases. The V gene end was trimmed by 5 bases and the J gene end by 5 bases; junction bases not matched to a gene: 7. Germline V lookup: CDR1 GTSNPN, CDR2 SVGIG (reference sequence). The CDR3 totals 13 residues. This chain's CDR3 is CAWGAGTSHEQYF. The covered CDR3 bases are TGTGCCTGGGGCGCCGGGACTAGCCACGAG.

A remark on this clone: The read is 3 residues too short to cover the CDR3 end, so that end is filled in from the germline J gene. The gene calls are TRBV18 and TRBJ2-1; 9 nucleotides align to TRBD1. Germline V gene lookup returns CDR1 KGHSH and CDR2 LQKENI. The CDR3 loop spans 16 amino acids. J lost 8 bases, V lost 3 bases, and 11 bases had no gene match. Partial CDR3 DNA: TGTGCCAGCTCACCTGCGGACAGGGGCTTTGAGGATGAG. Protein: CASSPADRGFEDE. Given in full, the CDR3 is CASSPADRGFEDEQFF.

Regarding this clone: The CDR3 end is not reached by the read, which stops 3 residues before it; the germline J gene fills it in. V gene TRBV30 combines with J gene TRBJ1-3; D gene unclear. CDR1 is GTSNPN, CDR2 SVGIG, per germline (reference sequence). CDR3 length equals 13 residues. The V end was cut by 0 bases, the J end by 1 base, with 4 bases between. The CDR3 here is CAWSVQSGNTIYF. The part of the CDR3 DNA that was read is TGTGCCTGGAGTGTACAATCTGGAAACACC.

Concerning this clone: From the germline J gene comes the end of the CDR3, since the read stops 3 residues before it. This chain connects TRBV7-9 to TRBJ1-2, with D hard to call. CDR3 length: 14 amino acids. Germline lookup yields CDR1 SEHNR and CDR2 FQNEAQ (reference sequence). CDR3: CASSLSGGLGDYTF. The sequenced part of the CDR3 DNA is TGTGCCAGCAGCCTTAGCGGTGGCCTAGGTGAC.

With respect to this clone: The CDR3 end is not reached by the read, which stops 3 residues before it; the germline J gene fills it in. This chain links TRBV10-3 with TRBJ2-3; D ambiguous. The CDR3 contains 12 residues. CDR1 and CDR2 from the germline V gene are ENHRY and SYGVKD. The CDR3 sequence is CAASGEQETQYF. CDR3 DNA (partial): TGTGCCGCCTCAGGAGAACAAGAGACG.

As concerns this clone: The read comes to an end 3 residues before the CDR3 does, leaving the germline J gene to fill in the end. The chain employs TRBV20-1 and TRBJ2-7, with a weak D call TRBD2 (5 bases). Germline CDR1 is DFQATT and CDR2 is SNEGSKA (reference sequence). CDR3 length equals 13 residues. Trimming took off 5 bases at V and 1 base at J, with 12 bases between the two ends. CDR3 DNA, as far as it was read: TGCAGTGCTTATACTGGACTGTCCTACGAG. Translation gives CSAYTGLSYE. The entire CDR3 reads CSAYTGLSYEQYF.

Details on this clone: The read terminates 3 residues before the CDR3 end, so the remaining end is supplied by the germline J gene. The rearrangement uses TRBV7-6 and TRBJ2-3; 10 bases match TRBD2. Per germline, CDR1 SGHVS and CDR2 FNYEAQ. V gave up 3 bases and J gave up 2 bases; unmatched junction bases: 5. This CDR3 contains 16 residues. CDR3 in amino acids: CASSFGLAGATDTQYF. The sequenced part of the CDR3 DNA is TGTGCCAGCAGCTTTGGGCTAGCGGGAGCCACAGATACG.

Details on this clone: The CDR3 goes on 3 residues after the read ends, and that part is filled in from the germline J gene. The chain links TRBV3-1 (or the pseudogene TRBV3-2) to TRBJ2-2; TRBD2 matches 7 bases. The V gene end was trimmed by 1 base and the J gene end by 4 bases; junction bases not matched to a gene: 3. The CDR3 sequence is 15 residues long. CDR1 and CDR2 from the germline V gene are LGHDT and YNNKEL (reference sequence). The CDR3 loop is CASSQGGRGTGELFF. Incomplete CDR3 DNA: TGTGCCAGCAGCCAAGGCGGGAGAGGCACCGGGGAG.

For this clone: The CDR3 end falls 3 residues outside the read, so it is completed with the germline J gene. This chain links TRBV6-1 with TRBJ2-1; 7 positions match TRBD2. This CDR3 region has 15 residues. The germline gives CDR1 MNHNS, CDR2 SASEGT. The V gene end was trimmed by 2 bases and the J gene end by 7 bases; junction bases not matched to a gene: 8. CDR3 region: CASSEKSGIGNEQFF. The part of the CDR3 DNA that was read is TGTGCCAGCAGTGAAAAGAGCGGGATTGGGAATGAG.

In terms of frequency, this clone is medium-sized. The sequence runs out 3 residues before the end of the CDR3; the remainder is reconstructed from the germline J gene. This sequence joins TRBV5-4 and TRBJ2-4; 9 bases line up with TRBD1. CDR3 length equals 16 residues. Germline V gene data show CDR1 as SGHNT and CDR2 as YYREEE (reference sequence). Losses at the gene ends were 4 bases for V and 5 bases for J; bases not matched to a gene: 10. CDR3 sequence reads: CASSERQGVSQNIQYF. The part of the CDR3 DNA that was read is TGTGCCAGCAGCGAAAGACAGGGGGTATCCCAAAACATT.